This T cell receptor (beta chain) was recovered during a study of OX40 agonist ivuxolimab in advanced cancers. Findings and limits, study-wide: Among T cells, CD8+ cells averaged more expanded clones than CD4+ cells.

Samples were taken at baseline and on day 1 of cycles 4 and 7. Repertoires were generated with immunoSEQ multiplex PCR, while TCRdb's copy carries only in-frame clones and drops some. The table lists about 22,000 clones, 70% to 90% of them singletons. The CDR3 is 13 residues long. Between the trimmed V and J ends, which lost 1 base and 0 bases, there was a span of 3 bases. CDR1 is SEHNR and CDR2 is FQNEAQ in the germline V gene (reference sequence). In regard to this clone: Its specificity is not known.

Sequencing used CD4+ or CD8+ T cells sorted from blood, obtained in a trial of the OX40 agonist ivuxolimab. This receptor was obtained from an adult with an advanced solid tumor such as melanoma, head and neck, liver or kidney cancer. The chain combines TRBV7-9 with TRBJ2-5; D is unclear. The CDR3 loop is CASSLENQETQYF. DNA for the CDR3: TGTGCCAGCAGCTTAGAGAACCAAGAGACCCAGTACTTC.